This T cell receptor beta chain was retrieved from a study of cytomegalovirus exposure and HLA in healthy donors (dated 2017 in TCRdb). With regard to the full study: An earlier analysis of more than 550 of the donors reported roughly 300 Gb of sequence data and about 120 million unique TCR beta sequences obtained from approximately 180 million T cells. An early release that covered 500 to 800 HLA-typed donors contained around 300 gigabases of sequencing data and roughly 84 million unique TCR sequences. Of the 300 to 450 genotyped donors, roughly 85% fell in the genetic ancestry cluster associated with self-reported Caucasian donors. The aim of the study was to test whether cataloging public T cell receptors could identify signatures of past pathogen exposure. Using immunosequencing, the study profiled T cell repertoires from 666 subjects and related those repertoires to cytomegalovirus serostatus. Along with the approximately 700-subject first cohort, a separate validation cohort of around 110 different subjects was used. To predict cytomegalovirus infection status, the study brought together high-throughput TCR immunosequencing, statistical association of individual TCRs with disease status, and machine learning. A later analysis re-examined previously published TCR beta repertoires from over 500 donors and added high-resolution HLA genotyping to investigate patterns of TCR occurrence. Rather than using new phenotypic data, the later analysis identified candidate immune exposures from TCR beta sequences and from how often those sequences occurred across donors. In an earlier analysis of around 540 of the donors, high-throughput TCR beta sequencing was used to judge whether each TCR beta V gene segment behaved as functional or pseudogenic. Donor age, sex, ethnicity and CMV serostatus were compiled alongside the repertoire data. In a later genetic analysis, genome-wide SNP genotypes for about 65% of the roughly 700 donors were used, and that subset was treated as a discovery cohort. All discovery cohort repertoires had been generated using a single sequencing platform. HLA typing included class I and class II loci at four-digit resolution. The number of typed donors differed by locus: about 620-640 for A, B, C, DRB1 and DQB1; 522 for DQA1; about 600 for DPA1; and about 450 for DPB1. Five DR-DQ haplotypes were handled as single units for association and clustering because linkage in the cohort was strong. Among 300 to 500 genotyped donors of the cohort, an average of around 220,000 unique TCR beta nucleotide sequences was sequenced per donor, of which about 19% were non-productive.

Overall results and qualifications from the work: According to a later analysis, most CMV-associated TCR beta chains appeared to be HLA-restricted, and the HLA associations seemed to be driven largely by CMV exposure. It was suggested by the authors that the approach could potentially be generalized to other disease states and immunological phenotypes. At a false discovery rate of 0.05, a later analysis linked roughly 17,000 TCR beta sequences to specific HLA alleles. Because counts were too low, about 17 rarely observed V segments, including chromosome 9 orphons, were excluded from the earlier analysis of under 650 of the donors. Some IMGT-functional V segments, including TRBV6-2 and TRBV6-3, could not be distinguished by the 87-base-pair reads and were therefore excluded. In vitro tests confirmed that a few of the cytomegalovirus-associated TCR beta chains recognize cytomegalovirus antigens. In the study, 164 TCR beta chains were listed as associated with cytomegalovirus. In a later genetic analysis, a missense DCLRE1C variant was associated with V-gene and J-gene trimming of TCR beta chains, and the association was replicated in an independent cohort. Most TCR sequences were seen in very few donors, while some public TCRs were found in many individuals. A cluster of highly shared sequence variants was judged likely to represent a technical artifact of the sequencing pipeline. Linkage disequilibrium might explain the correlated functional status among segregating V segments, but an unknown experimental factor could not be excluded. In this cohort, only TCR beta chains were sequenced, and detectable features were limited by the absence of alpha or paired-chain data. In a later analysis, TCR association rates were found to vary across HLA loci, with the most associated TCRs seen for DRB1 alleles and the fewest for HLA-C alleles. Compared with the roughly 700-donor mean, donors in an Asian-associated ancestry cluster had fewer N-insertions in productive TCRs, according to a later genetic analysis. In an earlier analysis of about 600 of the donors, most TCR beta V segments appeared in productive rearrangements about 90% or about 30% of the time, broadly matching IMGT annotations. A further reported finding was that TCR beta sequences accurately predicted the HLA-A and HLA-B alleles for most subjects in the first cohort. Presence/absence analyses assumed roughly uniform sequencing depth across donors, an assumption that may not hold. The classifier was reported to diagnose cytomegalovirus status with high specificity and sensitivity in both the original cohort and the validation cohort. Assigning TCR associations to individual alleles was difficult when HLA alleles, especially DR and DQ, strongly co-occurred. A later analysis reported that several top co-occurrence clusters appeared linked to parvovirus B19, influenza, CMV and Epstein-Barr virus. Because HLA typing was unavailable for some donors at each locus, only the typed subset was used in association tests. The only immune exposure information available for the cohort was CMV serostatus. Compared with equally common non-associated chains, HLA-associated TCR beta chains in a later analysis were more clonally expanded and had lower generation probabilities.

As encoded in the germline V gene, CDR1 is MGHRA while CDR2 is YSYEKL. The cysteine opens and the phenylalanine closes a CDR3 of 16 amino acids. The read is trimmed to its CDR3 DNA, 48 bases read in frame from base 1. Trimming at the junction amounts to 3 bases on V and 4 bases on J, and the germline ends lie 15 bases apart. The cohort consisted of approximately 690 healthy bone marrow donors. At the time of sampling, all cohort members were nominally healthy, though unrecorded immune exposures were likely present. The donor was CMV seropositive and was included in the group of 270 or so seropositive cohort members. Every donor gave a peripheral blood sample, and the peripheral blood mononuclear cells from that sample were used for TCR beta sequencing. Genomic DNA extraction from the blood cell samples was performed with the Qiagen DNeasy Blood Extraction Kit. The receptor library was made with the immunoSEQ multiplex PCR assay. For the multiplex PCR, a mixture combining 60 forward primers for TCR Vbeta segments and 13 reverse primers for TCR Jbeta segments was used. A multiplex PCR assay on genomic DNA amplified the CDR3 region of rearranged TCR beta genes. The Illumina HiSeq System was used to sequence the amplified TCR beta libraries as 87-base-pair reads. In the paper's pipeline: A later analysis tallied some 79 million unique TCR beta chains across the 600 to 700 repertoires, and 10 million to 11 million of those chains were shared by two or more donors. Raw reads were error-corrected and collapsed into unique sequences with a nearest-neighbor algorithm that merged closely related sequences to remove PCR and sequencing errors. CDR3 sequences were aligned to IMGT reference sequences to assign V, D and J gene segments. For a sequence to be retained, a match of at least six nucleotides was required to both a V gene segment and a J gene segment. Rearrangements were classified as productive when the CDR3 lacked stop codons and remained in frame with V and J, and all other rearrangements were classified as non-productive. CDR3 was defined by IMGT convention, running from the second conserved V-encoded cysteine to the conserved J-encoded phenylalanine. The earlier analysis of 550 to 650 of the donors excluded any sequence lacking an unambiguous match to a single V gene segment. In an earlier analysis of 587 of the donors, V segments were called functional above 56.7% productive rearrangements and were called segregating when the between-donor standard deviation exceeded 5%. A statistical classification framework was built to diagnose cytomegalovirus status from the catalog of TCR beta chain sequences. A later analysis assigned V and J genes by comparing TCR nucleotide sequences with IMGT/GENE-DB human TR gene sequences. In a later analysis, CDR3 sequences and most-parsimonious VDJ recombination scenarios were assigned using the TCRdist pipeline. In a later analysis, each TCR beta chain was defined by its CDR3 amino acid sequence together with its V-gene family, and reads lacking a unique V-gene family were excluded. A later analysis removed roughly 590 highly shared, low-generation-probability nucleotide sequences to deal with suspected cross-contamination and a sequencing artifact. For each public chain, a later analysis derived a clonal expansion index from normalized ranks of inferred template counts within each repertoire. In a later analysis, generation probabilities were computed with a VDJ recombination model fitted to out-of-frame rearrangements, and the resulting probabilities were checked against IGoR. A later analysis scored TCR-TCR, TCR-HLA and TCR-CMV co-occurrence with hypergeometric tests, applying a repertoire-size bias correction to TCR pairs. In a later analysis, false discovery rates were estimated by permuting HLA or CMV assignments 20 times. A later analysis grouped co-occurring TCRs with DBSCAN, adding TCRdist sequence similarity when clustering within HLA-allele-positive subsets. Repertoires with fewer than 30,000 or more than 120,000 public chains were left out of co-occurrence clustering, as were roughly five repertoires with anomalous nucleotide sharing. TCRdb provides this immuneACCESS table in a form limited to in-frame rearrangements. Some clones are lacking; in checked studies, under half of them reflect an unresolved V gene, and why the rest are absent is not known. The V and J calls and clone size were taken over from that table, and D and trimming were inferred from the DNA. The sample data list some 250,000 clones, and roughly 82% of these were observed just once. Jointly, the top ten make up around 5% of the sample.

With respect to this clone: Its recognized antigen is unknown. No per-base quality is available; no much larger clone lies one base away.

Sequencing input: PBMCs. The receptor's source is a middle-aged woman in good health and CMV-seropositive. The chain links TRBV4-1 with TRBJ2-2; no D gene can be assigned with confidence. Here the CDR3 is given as CASSHSIVRGTGELFF. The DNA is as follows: TGCGCCAGCAGCCATTCGATCGTCCGAGGCACCGGGGAGCTGTTTTTT.